The 24 T cell receptor beta chains below all came from one sample that was sequenced in a study of OX40 agonist ivuxolimab in advanced cancers. Library preparation was by the immunoSEQ multiplex PCR assay. What TCRdb holds here is the immuneACCESS table cut down to in-frame rearrangements. Part of the clones is not present; checked against another copy, under half of the missing clones reflect an unresolved V gene, and the others are unexplained. The sample contains around 94,000 clones, approximately 85% of them found a single time. The ten biggest clones cover 3.5% to 4% of the sample. The material sequenced was CD4+ or CD8+ T cells sorted from blood, taken in a trial of the OX40 agonist ivuxolimab. The receptors stem from an adult with an advanced solid tumor such as melanoma, head and neck, liver or kidney cancer.

V gene TRBV5-1 combines with J gene TRBJ2-7, with TRBD2 matching 10 bases. This CDR3 region has 17 residues. The V gene's germline CDR1 is SGHRS and CDR2 YFSETQ. V trimming: 0 bases; J trimming: 2 bases; junction bases outside the gene matches: 8. This CDR3 reads CASSLARTSGHPYEQYF. The CDR3 DNA reads as TGCGCCAGCAGCTTGGCTCGGACTAGCGGCCACCCCTACGAGCAGTACTTC.

The chain employs TRBV10-2 and TRBJ1-1; D remains ambiguous. Germline V CDR1 and CDR2: WSHSY, SAAADI. The V end lost 6 bases, the J end lost 5 bases, and 13 bases lay between the germline ends. This CDR3 has 13 residues. For the CDR3, the DNA is TGCGCCAGCAGCGCCGTCGTGAGTACTGAAGCTTTCTTT. Residues: CASSAVVSTEAFF.

The chain recombines TRBV5-6 with TRBJ2-1; unclear D gene. The germline V gene has CDR1 SGHDT and CDR2 YYEEEE. The CDR3 is made up of 14 amino acids. V lost 3 bases to trimming and J lost 10 bases, with 17 bases between them. The CDR3 here is CASSSALAQSEQFF. CDR3 bases: TGTGCCAGCAGCTCAGCATTGGCCCAAAGCGAGCAGTTCTTC.

The rearrangement uses TRBV10-3 and TRBJ2-2; 13 positions agree with TRBD2. The CDR3 loop spans 18 amino acids. J was trimmed by 4 bases and V by 9 bases; bases with no gene match: 14. Germline-derived CDR1 and CDR2 are ENHRY and SYGVKD. Written as DNA, the CDR3 is TGTGCCATACCCTATCCCGGGACTAGCGGGATTGGCACCGGGGAGCTGTTTTTT. It is translated as CAIPYPGTSGIGTGELFF.

The genes are TRBV27 and TRBJ2-7; 11 nucleotides line up with TRBD2. Germline V gives CDR1 MNHEY, CDR2 SMNVEV (reference sequence). The CDR3 runs to 14 residues. Trimming cost V 6 bases and J 7 bases; bases outside gene matches: 8. CDR3 protein: CASRPLAGVREQYF. The CDR3 DNA follows: TGTGCCAGCAGGCCACTAGCGGGAGTACGGGAGCAGTACTTC.

The chain employs TRBV7-9 and TRBJ2-3; D is possibly TRBD2 (7 bases). The V end was cut by 3 bases, the J end by 0 bases, with 13 bases between. CDR3 length: 16 amino acids. Germline V gene lookup returns CDR1 SEHNR and CDR2 FQNEAQ (reference sequence). The CDR3 DNA is TGTGCCAGCAGCTTTAAGGGGGGGAGGAGCACAGATACGCAGTATTTT. This translates into CASSFKGGRSTDTQYF. The whole variable domain, remainder taken from reference TRBV7-9 and TRBJ2-3, is DTGVSQNPRHKITKRGQNVTFRCDPISEHNRLYWYRQTLGQGPEFLTYFQNEAQLEKSRLLSDRFSAERPKGSFSTLEIQRTEQGDSAMYLCASSFKGGRSTDTQYFGPGTRLTVL.

The gene calls are TRBV7-9 and TRBJ2-6; the D gene is possibly TRBD2 (6 bases). Trimming left V 2 bases short and J 2 bases short, with 16 bases between. CDR1 and CDR2 (germline): SEHNR, FQNEAQ (reference sequence). The CDR3 length is 18 residues. The chain's CDR3 is CASSLWRGSRPGANVLTF. The CDR3 DNA reads as TGTGCCAGCAGCTTATGGAGGGGCTCCAGGCCTGGGGCCAACGTCCTGACTTTC.

This clone has a single count. The CDR3 loop reads CASSSRFYKYENNEQFF. DNA for the CDR3: TGTGCCAGCAGCTCCCGCTTTTACAAGTACGAGAACAATGAGCAGTTCTTC. J is TRBJ2-1 and V is TRBV5-6, with D unresolved. V was pared by 3 bases and J by 5 bases, with 21 bases between. The CDR3 extends over 17 amino acids. Per the germline V gene, CDR1 is SGHDT and CDR2 is YYEEEE.

The genes are TRBV4-1 and TRBJ2-7; D not certain. The length of the CDR3 is 12 residues. Germline V gene lookup returns CDR1 MGHRA and CDR2 YSYEKL. The V end was cut by 1 base, the J end by 6 bases, with 7 bases between. CDR3 protein: CASSQVGLEQYF. The CDR3 DNA follows: TGCGCCAGCAGCCAAGTTGGGCTCGAGCAGTACTTC.

The chain has TRBV11-2 and TRBJ2-3; D not certain. Between the trimmed V and J ends, which lost 2 bases and 9 bases, there was a span of 15 bases. Germline values: CDR1 SGHAT, CDR2 FQNNGV. The CDR3 has 14 amino acids. The CDR3 sequence is CASSLPRAGPTQYF. As DNA, the CDR3 is TGTGCCAGCAGCTTACCCCGGGCAGGACCAACGCAGTATTTT.

This chain connects TRBV28 to TRBJ2-3; unclear D gene. Trimming shortened V by 8 bases and J by 0 bases, and 9 bases separated the two germline ends. The CDR3 length is 13 residues. Germline V gives CDR1 MDHEN, CDR2 SYDVKM. The CDR3 loop reads CASGVFSTDTQYF. The CDR3 DNA is TGTGCCAGCGGGGTTTTTAGCACAGATACGCAGTATTTT.

CDR3 amino acids: CASSPSGGTSTDTQYF. The CDR3 DNA is TGTGCCAGCAGTCCGTCGGGGGGGACTAGCACAGATACGCAGTATTTT. The J gene is TRBJ2-3, the V gene TRBV25-1, with TRBD2 identical over 8 bases. The CDR3 runs 16 residues. V shed 5 bases, J shed 0 bases, and the junction held 7 bases outside the gene matches. Per germline, CDR1 MGHDK and CDR2 SYGVNS.

The chain has TRBV18 and TRBJ2-1; D uncertain. The germline CDR1 and CDR2 sequences are KGHSH and LQKENI. This CDR3 is built from 14 residues. V lost 0 bases and J lost 2, with 5 bases in between. In DNA, the CDR3 is TGTGCCAGCTCACCACCGACAACCTACAATGAGCAGTTCTTC. This encodes CASSPPTTYNEQFF.

The gene calls are TRBV4-1 and TRBJ2-7; no firm D call. Trimming removed 1 base from V and 3 bases from J, with 13 bases in between. This CDR3 region has 15 residues. Germline CDR1 and CDR2: MGHRA and YSYEKL. The CDR3 DNA follows: TGCGCCAGCAGCCAAGTTAGGCTAGGAAACTACGAGCAGTACTTC. It codes for CASSQVRLGNYEQYF.

This clone was observed once. CDR3 loop: CASSSTSGAHGTGELFF. CDR3 nucleotides: TGTGCCAGCAGCTCCACGAGTGGGGCGCACGGCACCGGGGAGCTGTTTTTT. This chain connects TRBV5-5 to TRBJ2-2, with a possible D match to TRBD1 (5 bases). Trimming removed 3 bases from V and 4 bases from J, with 19 bases in between. CDR3 length equals 17 residues. Germline V gives CDR1 SGHKS, CDR2 YYEKEE (reference sequence).

V usage is TRBV19 and J usage is TRBJ2-7; 8 nucleotides line up with TRBD1. Germline values: CDR1 LNHDA, CDR2 SQIVND (reference sequence). V shed 5 bases and J 2 bases; nucleotides not matched to a gene: 11. The CDR3 runs to 16 residues. The CDR3 region is CASSAGGSRFPYEQYF. CDR3 DNA: TGTGCCAGTAGTGCAGGGGGCTCTCGATTCCCCTACGAGCAGTACTTC.

The V call is TRBV6-4, the J call TRBJ2-5, with D hard to call. With 1 base removed from V and 5 bases from J, the gap between germline ends came to 11 bases. In germline, CDR1 is MRHNA, CDR2 SNTAGT. This CDR3 comprises 14 residues. The CDR3 nucleotides read TGTGCCAGCAGTGACTTGACTTGGATGGAGACCCAGTACTTC. Its translation is CASSDLTWMETQYF.

The chain has TRBV11-3 and TRBJ2-5; D is unresolved. Per the germline V gene, CDR1 is SGHNT and CDR2 is YENEEA. The CDR3 is 13 amino acids. V was trimmed by 6 bases and J by 4 bases, leaving 12 bases between them. CDR3 amino acids: CASSSRPRETQYF. In DNA, the CDR3 is TGTGCCAGCAGTTCCCGTCCCCGAGAGACCCAGTACTTC. The full variable domain, in which reference TRBV11-3 and TRBJ2-5 provide the parts outside the CDR3, is EAGVVQSPRYKIIEKKQPVAFWCNPISGHNTLYWYLQNLGQGPELLIRYENEEAVDDSQLPKDRFSAERLKGVDSTLKIQPAELGDSAVYLCASSSRPRETQYFGPGTRLLVL.

The chain uses TRBV19 and TRBJ1-1; D gene unclear. Per the germline V gene, CDR1 is LNHDA and CDR2 is SQIVND (reference sequence). V was clipped by 3 bases and J by 0 bases, with 5 bases between them. This CDR3 spans 13 amino acids. The CDR3 bases are TGTGCCAGTAGTATCCGGCTGAACACTGAAGCTTTCTTT. Amino acids: CASSIRLNTEAFF.

V and J are TRBV19 and TRBJ2-5; D call uncertain. CDR3 size: 11 residues. The V end lost 10 bases, the J end lost 4 bases, and 10 bases lay between the germline ends. Germline CDR1 reads LNHDA; CDR2 reads SQIVND (reference sequence). The DNA of the CDR3 is TGTGCCACCGAAATGGGAGAGACCCAGTACTTC. It encodes CATEMGETQYF. The full variable domain, in which reference TRBV19 and TRBJ2-5 provide the parts outside the CDR3, is DGGITQSPKYLFRKEGQNVTLSCEQNLNHDAMYWYRQDPGQGLRLIYYSQIVNDFQKGDIAEGYSVSREKKESFPLTVTSAQKNPTAFYLCATEMGETQYFGPGTRLLVL.

The J gene is TRBJ2-1, the V gene TRBV6-4; D might be TRBD2 (6 bases). The CDR3 is 15 residues long. Between the trimmed V and J ends, which lost 0 bases and 7 bases, there was a span of 13 bases. The germline V gene encodes CDR1 MRHNA and CDR2 SNTAGT. The CDR3 spells CASSDSVGSINEQFF. The CDR3, as DNA: TGTGCCAGCAGTGACTCGGTCGGGAGTATAAATGAGCAGTTCTTC.

CDR3 in DNA: TGTGCCAGCAGTCCGGTCGGGACCCCGAACAATGAGCAGTTCTTC. Encoded protein: CASSPVGTPNNEQFF. This rearrangement joins TRBV6-5 to TRBJ2-1; D tentatively reads TRBD1 or TRBD2 (5 bases each). CDR3 size: 15 residues. Germline V lookup: CDR1 MNHEY, CDR2 SVGAGI. Deletions cut 5 bases from V and 5 bases from J, with 16 bases between.

The V and J genes are TRBV6-1 and TRBJ1-5; the match to TRBD1 covers 7 bases. V trimming: 3 bases; J trimming: 6 bases; junction bases outside the gene matches: 17. This CDR3 is 18 amino acids long. CDR1 is MNHNS and CDR2 is SASEGT in the germline V gene. The CDR3 protein is CASSDRGPTGRRIQPQHF. The CDR3 bases are TGTGCCAGCAGTGATAGGGGGCCCACAGGACGTAGAATTCAGCCCCAGCATTTT.

The chain's CDR3 is CASSLMGEETQYF. The CDR3 DNA sequence: TGTGCCAGCAGTTTAATGGGTGAAGAGACCCAGTACTTC. This rearrangement joins TRBV27 to TRBJ2-5; unclear D gene. Germline V gene sequence: CDR1 MNHEY, CDR2 SMNVEV (reference sequence). Trimming cost V 2 bases and J 3 bases, with 7 bases left between them. The CDR3 has 13 amino acids.